This T cell receptor beta chain is from a study of cytomegalovirus exposure and HLA in healthy donors. In the study overall: A later analysis reported the 95 to 150 validation repertoires used the same platform as the 500 to 800 first-cohort repertoires.

J gave up 5 bases and V 7 bases, and 13 bases lay outside the gene matches. Germline-derived CDR1 and CDR2 are SGHTA and FQGNSA. The CDR3 contains 15 residues. Assay used: immunoSEQ multiplex PCR; TCRdb lists only in-frame clones, some missing. The sample consists of about 120,000 clones, over 75% of them appearing once. Whole-study results and caveats: Most TCR sequences were rare, but some public TCRs occurred in many donors. In vitro assays verified that three CMV-associated chains recognized CMV antigens specifically. The study flagged about 150 TCR beta chains as cytomegalovirus-associated.

Of note for this clone: Its antigen remains unknown.

Sequencing was carried out using PBMCs. This sequence joins TRBV7-2 and TRBJ2-5; 7 nucleotides match TRBD2. The clonotype comes from a woman aged 25 to 45 in good health and CMV-seronegative. In nucleotides, the CDR3 is TGTGCCAGCAACCGTCTGGGGACGGGGGGTGAGACCCAGTACTTC. Its translation is CASNRLGTGGETQYF.